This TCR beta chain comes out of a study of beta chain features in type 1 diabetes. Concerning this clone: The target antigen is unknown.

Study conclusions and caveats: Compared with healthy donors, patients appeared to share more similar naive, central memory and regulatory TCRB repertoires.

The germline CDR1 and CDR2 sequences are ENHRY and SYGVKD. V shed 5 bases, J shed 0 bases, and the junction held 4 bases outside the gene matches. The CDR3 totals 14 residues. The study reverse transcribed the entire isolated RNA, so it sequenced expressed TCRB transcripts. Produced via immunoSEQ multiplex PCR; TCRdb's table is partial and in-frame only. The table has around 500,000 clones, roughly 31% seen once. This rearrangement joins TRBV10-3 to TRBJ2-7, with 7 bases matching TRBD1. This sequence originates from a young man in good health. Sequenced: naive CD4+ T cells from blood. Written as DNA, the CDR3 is TGTGCCATCAGTTCCGGGACAGACTCCTACGAGCAGTACTTC. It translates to CAISSGTDSYEQYF.